The 9 T cell receptor beta chains below come from one sample, sequenced in a study of blood T cell repertoires in COVID-19. Clones were read by immunoSEQ multiplex PCR, and TCRdb kept only the in-frame ones, dropping some. The table lists about 62,000 clones, roughly 86% of them singletons. Material for sequencing was peripheral blood. These receptors came from a man in his sixties or seventies with acute or convalescent COVID-19.

The chain joins TRBV4-2 to TRBJ2-1; a possible D gene is TRBD2 (6 bases). V was clipped by 0 bases and J by 1 base, with 13 bases between them. The CDR3 runs 17 residues. Germline-derived CDR1 and CDR2 are LGHNA and YNFKEQ. The CDR3 nucleotides are TGTGCCAGCAGCCAAGATCTGACTAGTGGATCCTACAATGAGCAGTTCTTC. It codes for CASSQDLTSGSYNEQFF.

In its sample, this clone was seen once. This chain joins TRBV25-1 and TRBJ2-7; no definite D call. The V end lost 8 bases, the J end lost 2 bases, and 10 bases lay between the germline ends. The CDR3 loop spans 12 amino acids. In germline, CDR1 is MGHDK, CDR2 SYGVNS. The chain's CDR3 is CASGRGAYEQYF. The DNA of the CDR3 is TGTGCCAGCGGTAGAGGAGCCTACGAGCAGTACTTC.

This clone has only a few counts. The chain uses TRBV10-1 and TRBJ2-3; D possibly corresponds to TRBD1 (7 bases). This CDR3 has 14 amino acids. CDR1 and CDR2 (germline): WNHNN, SYGVQD (reference sequence). V lost 5 bases and J 4 bases, leaving 13 bases between the germline ends. DNA of the CDR3: TGCGCCAGCAGTAATCAGGGGGGTCCAGATACGCAGTATTTT. Protein product: CASSNQGGPDTQYF.

The chain employs TRBV7-9 and TRBJ2-5, with D perhaps TRBD1 (5 bases). This CDR3 is 15 amino acids long. Trimming left V 1 base short and J 5 bases short, with 14 bases between. In germline, CDR1 is SEHNR, CDR2 FQNEAQ (reference sequence). The CDR3 DNA reads TGTGCCAGCAGCTTAGGTGGGGCACCCCAGGAGACCCAGTACTTC. Its protein product is CASSLGGAPQETQYF.

The chain combines TRBV4-2 with TRBJ2-7; a weak D match, TRBD1 (5 bases). The CDR3 covers 14 residues. CDR1 and CDR2 from the germline V gene are LGHNA and YNFKEQ. Trimming took off 4 bases at V and 1 base at J, with 11 bases between the two ends. The CDR3 protein is CASSLGQGSYEQYF. The CDR3 DNA follows: TGTGCCAGCAGCCTCGGGCAGGGATCCTACGAGCAGTACTTC.

This clone was detected only once. The J gene is TRBJ1-2, the V gene TRBV7-9, with D possibly being TRBD1 (6 bases). The germline V gene encodes CDR1 SEHNR and CDR2 FQNEAQ (reference sequence). The V gene lost 6 bases and the J gene lost 5 bases, with 19 bases spanning the gap. The length of the CDR3 is 15 residues. The CDR3 loop is CASSRPRGGEYGYTF. DNA of the CDR3: TGTGCCAGCAGTCGCCCGAGGGGGGGCGAATATGGCTACACCTTC.

The rearrangement links TRBV7-8 to TRBJ1-6, with D unclear. Per germline, CDR1 SGHVS and CDR2 FQNEAQ. With 5 bases removed from V and 5 bases from J, the gap between germline ends came to 16 bases. The CDR3 sequence is 16 residues long. CDR3 amino acids: CASSAIPGKNNSPLHF. The CDR3 DNA reads TGTGCCAGCAGCGCGATCCCGGGAAAGAATAATTCACCCCTCCACTTT.

This chain connects TRBV6-2 or TRBV6-3 to TRBJ1-2, with a tentative D call TRBD1 (6 bases). This CDR3 region has 14 residues. The germline V gene has CDR1 MNHEY and CDR2 SVGEGT. Trimming left V 6 bases short and J 8 bases short, with 19 bases between. In nucleotides, the CDR3 is TGTGCCAGCAGCCGAACAGGGAACTCTAGGGGCTACACCTTC. It specifies CASSRTGNSRGYTF.

The chain joins TRBV27 to TRBJ2-2, with a weak D call TRBD2 (5 bases). Germline V gene lookup returns CDR1 MNHEY and CDR2 SMNVEV (reference sequence). V shed 5 bases and J shed 5 bases, with 15 bases lying between them. This CDR3 is 15 amino acids long. In DNA form, the CDR3 reads TGTGCCAGCAGTCCCGGGGTAGCCCAAACCGGGGAGCTGTTTTTT. Translating gives CASSPGVAQTGELFF.